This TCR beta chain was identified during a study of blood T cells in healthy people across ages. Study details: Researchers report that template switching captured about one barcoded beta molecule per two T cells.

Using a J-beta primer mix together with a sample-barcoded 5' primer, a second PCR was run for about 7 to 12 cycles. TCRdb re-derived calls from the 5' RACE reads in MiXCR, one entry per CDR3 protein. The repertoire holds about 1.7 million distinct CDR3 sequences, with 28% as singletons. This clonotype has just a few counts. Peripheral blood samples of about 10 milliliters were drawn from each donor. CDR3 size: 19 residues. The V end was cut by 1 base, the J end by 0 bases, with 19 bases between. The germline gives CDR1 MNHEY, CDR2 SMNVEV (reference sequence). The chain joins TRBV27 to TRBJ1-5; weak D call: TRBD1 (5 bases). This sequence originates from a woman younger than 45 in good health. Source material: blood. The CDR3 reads CASSLFSQGRFVSNQPQHF. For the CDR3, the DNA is TGTGCCAGCAGTTTATTCTCCCAGGGCCGTTTCGTTAGCAATCAGCCCCAGCATTTT.